A single sample is the source of the 29 T cell receptor beta chains below, sequenced in a study of CD8 T cells in Susac syndrome. RNA totalling roughly 0.45 to 1 ug underwent reverse transcription with random hexamers. A single record per CDR3 protein comes from TCRdb applying MiXCR to the immunoSEQ multiplex PCR reads. The sample has about 300,000 distinct CDR3 sequences; approximately 85% are singletons. Sample: CD8+ T cells from PBMCs. The source of these receptors is a human donor with multiple sclerosis.

This chain links TRBV19 with TRBJ2-1, with TRBD2 identical over 7 bases. The CDR3 runs 14 residues. Germline CDR1 and CDR2: LNHDA and SQIVND (reference sequence). V was clipped by 3 bases and J by 8 bases; unmatched bases: 7. CDR3 coding DNA: TGTGCCAGTAGTATGAGGCGGGAGCGGGATGAGCAGTTCTTC. This codes for CASSMRRERDEQFF.

The rearrangement joins TRBV24-1 to TRBJ1-1; a weak D match, TRBD1 (5 bases). Trimming left V 3 bases short and J 1 base short, with 20 bases between. CDR3 size: 18 residues. CDR1 and CDR2 from the germline V gene are KGHDR and SFDVKD. The CDR3 nucleotides are TGTGCCACCAGTGATCCCAAGCCCCAACTCCAGGGGAACACTGAAGCTTTCTTT. Its translation: CATSDPKPQLQGNTEAFF.

V and J are TRBV30 and TRBJ1-2; 9 nucleotides match TRBD1. The CDR3 has 14 residues. V shed 5 bases and J 3 bases; nucleotides not matched to a gene: 7. Germline V gene lookup returns CDR1 GTSNPN and CDR2 SVGIG (reference sequence). The CDR3 DNA reads as TGTGCCTGGGACGGGCGACAGGGGGACTATGGCTACACCTTC. This gives the protein CAWDGRQGDYGYTF.

The genes are TRBV6-2 or TRBV6-3 and TRBJ2-1; 16 bases are shared with TRBD2. Trimming at V came to 0 bases and at J to 5 bases, leaving 4 bases not matched to a gene. Germline CDR1 is MNHEY and CDR2 is SVGEGT. This CDR3 is built from 18 residues. Written as DNA, the CDR3 is TGTGCCAGCAGTTACTCGGGACTAGCGGGAGGGCCCAACAATGAGCAGTTCTTC. Translation gives CASSYSGLAGGPNNEQFF.

The chain combines TRBV6-1 with TRBJ2-5; 11 bases are a match to TRBD2. The germline CDR1 and CDR2 sequences are MNHNS and SASEGT. The CDR3 sequence is 16 residues long. Germline trimming cut 6 bases from V and 5 bases from J; bases unmatched to any gene: 11. CDR3 sequence: CASRTILAGERETQYF. CDR3 sequence (DNA): TGTGCCAGCAGGACCATACTAGCGGGAGAAAGGGAGACCCAGTACTTC.

The J gene is TRBJ2-3, the V gene TRBV28; the D is unclear. The CDR3 totals 14 residues. Trimming removed 2 bases from V and 2 bases from J, with 8 bases in between. Germline CDR1 and CDR2: MDHEN and SYDVKM. This CDR3 reads CASSLDRTTDTQYF. The CDR3 region has the DNA TGTGCCAGCAGTTTAGACCGCACCACAGATACGCAGTATTTT.

The rearrangement links TRBV12-3 or TRBV12-4 to TRBJ2-7; a possible D gene is TRBD2 (6 bases). The CDR3 runs to 14 residues. V shed 7 bases and J shed 5 bases, with 18 bases lying between them. The CDR3 DNA follows: TGTGCCAGCACCGTCGCGGGGTCAGCCCACGAGCAGTACTTC. Protein: CASTVAGSAHEQYF.

J is TRBJ2-1 and V is TRBV9; 7 positions agree with TRBD2. The CDR3 runs 15 residues. Germline values: CDR1 SGDLS, CDR2 YYNGEE. Trimming removed 0 bases from V and 2 bases from J; junction bases left unmatched: 2. CDR3 residues: CASSVALAAYNEQFF. The CDR3 nucleotides read TGTGCCAGCAGCGTAGCTCTAGCGGCCTACAATGAGCAGTTCTTC.

This clonotype was found once. V is TRBV7-9 and J is TRBJ2-3; TRBD1 aligns across 8 bases. This CDR3 is built from 15 residues. Germline V gene lookup returns CDR1 SEHNR and CDR2 FQNEAQ (reference sequence). The J segment lost 2 bases and the V segment lost 2 bases, leaving 3 bases of the junction unmatched. For the CDR3, the DNA is TGTGCCAGCAGCTTAAGACAGGGGCTCACAGATACGCAGTATTTT. Translating it yields CASSLRQGLTDTQYF.

This chain connects TRBV12-5 to TRBJ2-2, with D unclear. CDR1 and CDR2 from the germline V gene are LGHNT and FRNRAP. V lost 2 bases and J 5 bases, leaving 3 bases between the germline ends. This CDR3 has 12 amino acids. The CDR3 reads CASGLITGELFF. The CDR3 DNA reads TGTGCTAGTGGTTTGATTACCGGGGAGCTGTTTTTT.

The rearrangement links TRBV20-1 to TRBJ2-7, with D maybe TRBD2 (5 bases). CDR1 and CDR2 (germline): DFQATT, SNEGSKA (reference sequence). The V and J ends lost 0 bases and 0 bases respectively, with 12 bases between them. The CDR3 totals 15 residues. Written as DNA, the CDR3 is TGCAGTGCTAGAGACGATAGCGTGAGCTCCTACGAGCAGTACTTC. It translates to CSARDDSVSSYEQYF.

The V and J genes are TRBV9 and TRBJ2-7; 10 positions agree with TRBD2. Trimming at V came to 0 bases and at J to 4 bases, leaving 4 bases not matched to a gene. CDR3 length: 15 amino acids. Germline V gene lookup returns CDR1 SGDLS and CDR2 YYNGEE. CDR3 coding DNA: TGTGCCAGCAGCGTAGGGACTAGCGGAAATTACGAGCAGTACTTC. Its protein is CASSVGTSGNYEQYF.

CDR3 sequence: CASSLWQTGDNEQFF. As DNA, the CDR3 is TGTGCCAGCAGCTTGTGGCAGACAGGGGACAATGAGCAGTTCTTC. The chain is built from TRBV5-4 and TRBJ2-1; 8 bases are shared with TRBD1. Germline values: CDR1 SGHNT, CDR2 YYREEE (reference sequence). The V and J ends lost 1 base and 5 bases, in that order; junction bases with no gene match: 5. This CDR3 has 15 residues.

This rearrangement joins TRBV9 to TRBJ2-2; D remains unclear. The V end lost 3 bases, the J end lost 4 bases, and 19 bases lay between the germline ends. This CDR3 spans 17 amino acids. Germline values: CDR1 SGDLS, CDR2 YYNGEE. The CDR3 loop reads CASSAPPVGLGTGELFF. In DNA form, the CDR3 reads TGTGCCAGCAGCGCCCCCCCAGTAGGTCTAGGCACCGGGGAGCTGTTTTTT.

The chain couples TRBV7-2 to TRBJ2-7; possibly TRBD1 for D (5 bases). The ends were cut back, 0 bases at V and 1 base at J, with 16 bases in the middle. The CDR3 has 17 amino acids. The germline gives CDR1 SGHTA, CDR2 FQGNSA. CDR3 protein: CASSLARIGATSYEQYF. The CDR3 bases are TGTGCCAGCAGCTTAGCGAGGATAGGGGCTACATCCTACGAGCAGTACTTC.

The rearrangement uses TRBV28 and TRBJ2-1, with 9 bases fitting TRBD2. CDR1 and CDR2 (germline): MDHEN, SYDVKM. The junction had 9 bases not matched to a gene; V was cut back by 7 bases and J by 5 bases. The CDR3 covers 15 residues. The CDR3 DNA reads TGTGCCAGCACTCCCGGGACTAGCAGGAACAATGAGCAGTTCTTC. Protein sequence: CASTPGTSRNNEQFF.

The DNA of the CDR3 is TGCAGCGTGGAAAAGCGGGACTCCTACGAGCAGTACTTC. Translated: CSVEKRDSYEQYF. The chain is built from TRBV29-1 and TRBJ2-7, with 7 bases fitting TRBD2. CDR1 is SQVTM and CDR2 is ANQGSEA in the germline V gene. The CDR3 length is 13 residues. V lost 6 bases and J lost 0; bases outside the gene matches: 5.

This clonotype occurred a few times. The chain uses TRBV5-4 and TRBJ2-5; a weak D match, TRBD1 (6 bases). Germline CDR1 is SGHNT and CDR2 is YYREEE (reference sequence). V shed 4 bases and J shed 4 bases, with 17 bases lying between them. CDR3 length equals 15 residues. This CDR3 reads CASSPMDRLRETQYF. In DNA form, the CDR3 reads TGTGCCAGCAGCCCAATGGACAGATTGCGAGAGACCCAGTACTTC.

The V gene is TRBV4-3, the J gene TRBJ2-2; 10 bases are shared with TRBD1. Germline CDR1 is LGHNA and CDR2 is YSLEER. The CDR3 consists of 19 residues. V gave up 0 bases and J gave up 0 bases; unmatched junction bases: 7. DNA of the CDR3: TGCGCCAGCAGCCAAGATGAAGTGACAGGGGGCTCGAACACCGGGGAGCTGTTTTTT. It yields the protein CASSQDEVTGGSNTGELFF.

V is TRBV28 and J is TRBJ2-7; D uncertain. V lost 5 bases and J 5 bases, leaving 19 bases between the germline ends. Germline-derived CDR1 and CDR2 are MDHEN and SYDVKM. The CDR3 has 15 amino acids. As DNA, the CDR3 is TGTGCCAGCAGTCTGGCCCGGGTCCGAAACCACGAGCAGTACTTC. Its protein is CASSLARVRNHEQYF.

The rearrangement joins TRBV28 to TRBJ1-1; D unclear. The CDR3 has 16 amino acids. V dropped 6 bases and J dropped 2 bases, with 19 bases sitting between them. Germline V gene data show CDR1 as MDHEN and CDR2 as SYDVKM. DNA of the CDR3: TGTGCCAGCAGCCGCCCGAAGGCCTTCCTAAACACTGAAGCTTTCTTT. Protein product: CASSRPKAFLNTEAFF.

The chain uses TRBV7-9 and TRBJ2-5, with no clear D. The germline V and J ends were trimmed by 2 bases and 5 bases, with 9 bases remaining between them. The CDR3 spans 13 residues. The germline V gene has CDR1 SEHNR and CDR2 FQNEAQ (reference sequence). For the CDR3, the DNA is TGTGCCAGCAGCTTATTCATTACTGAGACCCAGTACTTC. Residues: CASSLFITETQYF.

The CDR3 region has the DNA TGTGCCAGCTCGCCCGGGACAGGGTTCCTCGAGCAGTACTTC. Translated, it gives CASSPGTGFLEQYF. The chain couples TRBV18 to TRBJ2-7; 9 positions match TRBD1. V lost 6 bases and J lost 6; bases outside the gene matches: 9. The CDR3 covers 14 residues. Germline V gene data show CDR1 as KGHSH and CDR2 as LQKENI. The full variable domain, with the rest looked up from reference TRBV18 and TRBJ2-7, is NAGVMQNPRHLVRRRGQEARLRCSPMKGHSHVYWYRQLPEEGLKFMVYLQKENIIDESGMPKERFSAEFPKEGPSILRIQQVVRGDSAAYFCASSPGTGFLEQYFGPGTRLTVT.

This chain connects TRBV7-9 to TRBJ1-1; D is unclear. Germline assignment: CDR1 SEHNR and CDR2 FQNEAQ (reference sequence). CDR3 length: 15 residues. Trimming removed 1 base from V and 1 base from J, with 10 bases in between. The CDR3 nucleotides read TGTGCCAGCAGCTTAGTCGCAGCCCGGAACACTGAAGCTTTCTTT. Translated, it gives CASSLVAARNTEAFF.

This clonotype has just one count. This chain connects TRBV7-9 to TRBJ1-2; D perhaps matches TRBD1 (5 bases). This CDR3 has 15 residues. The germline V gene has CDR1 SEHNR and CDR2 FQNEAQ (reference sequence). V was pared by 4 bases and J by 6 bases, with 18 bases between. The DNA of the CDR3 is TGTGCCAGCAGCTCCCCCCTTTCGGGGCGGCATGGCTACACCTTC. Protein product: CASSSPLSGRHGYTF.

This chain connects TRBV3-1 to TRBJ2-1; 11 bases are shared with TRBD2. The CDR3 spans 14 residues. V was clipped by 5 bases and J by 6 bases; unmatched bases: 3. The germline gives CDR1 LGHDT, CDR2 YNNKEL (reference sequence). CDR3: CASSSLAGGNEQFF. The DNA for the CDR3 is TGTGCCAGCAGCAGTCTAGCGGGAGGCAATGAGCAGTTCTTC.

V usage is TRBV11-1 and J usage is TRBJ2-6; possibly TRBD1 or TRBD2 for D (6 bases each). V lost 6 bases and J lost 5, with 35 bases in between. The CDR3 spans 22 residues. Germline loops: CDR1 SGHAT, CDR2 FQDESV (reference sequence). DNA of the CDR3: TGTGCCAGCAGAGGGCCAGAAAAGGGGGGACGCAGGGTGAATAAAAGGGCCAACGTCCTGACTTTC. The encoded protein is CASRGPEKGGRRVNKRANVLTF.

J is TRBJ2-7 and V is TRBV29-1; maybe TRBD1 (5 bases). The V end lost 4 bases, the J end lost 9 bases, and 22 bases lay between the germline ends. Germline V gives CDR1 SQVTM, CDR2 ANQGSEA. CDR3 size: 14 residues. Written as DNA, the CDR3 is TGCAGCGTTGGTCTGACAGAATACACTGTGGCGCAGTACTTC. This codes for CSVGLTEYTVAQYF.

The chain employs TRBV20-1 and TRBJ2-1; D is perhaps TRBD2 (5 bases). This CDR3 comprises 14 residues. V was pared by 3 bases and J by 2 bases, with 11 bases between. Germline V gene data show CDR1 as DFQATT and CDR2 as SNEGSKA (reference sequence). CDR3 DNA: TGCAGTGCTAGGGGGAGATTTCCCTACAATGAGCAGTTCTTC. It translates to CSARGRFPYNEQFF.